This T cell receptor beta chain originates from a study of blood T cell repertoires in COVID-19. Across the study: COVID-19 samples from acute and convalescent phases originated in the United States, Italy and Spain. Nucleic acid was either cDNA or gDNA, and it came from T cells, B-cell-depleted T cells, or PBMCs.

Seattle enrolled patients during active infection and tracked them longitudinally. This CDR3 spans 17 amino acids. The V gene's germline CDR1 is SGHTA and CDR2 FQGNSA. V gave up 2 bases and J gave up 4 bases, with 18 bases separating them. Original analysis: Amplifying reference gene primers gave estimates of nucleated cell counts. Sequencing used immunoSEQ multiplex PCR; TCRdb keeps in-frame clones, though not all of them. That table supplies the V and J calls and clone size; D and trimming were determined from the DNA. Of fewer than 250,000 clones listed, 90% to 95% are singletons. The chain uses TRBV7-2 and TRBJ2-1; D is possibly TRBD1 (6 bases). This receptor was obtained from a man aged 55 to 69 with COVID-19, enrolled during active disease. The source material was peripheral blood. CDR3 region: CASSLFPSDRSYNEQFF. In nucleotides, the CDR3 is TGTGCCAGCAGCTTATTTCCGAGTGACAGGAGTTACAATGAGCAGTTCTTC.